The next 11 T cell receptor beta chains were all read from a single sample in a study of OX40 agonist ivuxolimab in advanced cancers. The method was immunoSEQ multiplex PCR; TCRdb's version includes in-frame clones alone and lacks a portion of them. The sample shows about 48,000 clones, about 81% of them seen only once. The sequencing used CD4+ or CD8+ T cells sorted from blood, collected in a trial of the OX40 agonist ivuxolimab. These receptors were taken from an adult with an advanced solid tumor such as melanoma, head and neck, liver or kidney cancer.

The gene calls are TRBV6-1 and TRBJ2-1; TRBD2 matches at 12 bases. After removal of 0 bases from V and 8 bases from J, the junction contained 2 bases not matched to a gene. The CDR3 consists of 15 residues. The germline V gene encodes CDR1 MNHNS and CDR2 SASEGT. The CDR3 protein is CASSEALAGGYEQFF. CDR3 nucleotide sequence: TGTGCCAGCAGTGAAGCGCTAGCGGGAGGGTATGAGCAGTTCTTC.

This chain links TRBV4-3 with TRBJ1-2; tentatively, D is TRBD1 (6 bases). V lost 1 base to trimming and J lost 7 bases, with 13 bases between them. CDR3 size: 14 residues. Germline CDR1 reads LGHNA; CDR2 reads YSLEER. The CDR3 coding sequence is TGCGCCAGCAGCCAAGTAGCAGGGACATTTGGCTACACCTTC. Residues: CASSQVAGTFGYTF.

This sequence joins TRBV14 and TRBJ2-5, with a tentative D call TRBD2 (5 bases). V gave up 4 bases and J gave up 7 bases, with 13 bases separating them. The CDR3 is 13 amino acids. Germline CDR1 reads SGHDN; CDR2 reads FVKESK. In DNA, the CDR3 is TGTGCCAGCAGCCTATCTGTCAGCGGGACCCAGTACTTC. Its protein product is CASSLSVSGTQYF.

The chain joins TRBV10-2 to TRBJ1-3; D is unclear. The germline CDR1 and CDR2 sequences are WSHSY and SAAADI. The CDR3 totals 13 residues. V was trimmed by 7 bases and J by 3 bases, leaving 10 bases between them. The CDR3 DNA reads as TGCGCCAGCACCCGAGAGGGTGGAAACACCATATATTTT. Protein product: CASTREGGNTIYF.

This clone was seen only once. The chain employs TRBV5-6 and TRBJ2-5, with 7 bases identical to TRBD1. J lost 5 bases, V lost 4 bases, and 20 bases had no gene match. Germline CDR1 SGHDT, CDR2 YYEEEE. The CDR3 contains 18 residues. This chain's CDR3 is CASSLLLPPTGVEETQYF. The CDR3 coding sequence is TGTGCCAGCAGCCTTTTGTTACCCCCAACAGGGGTCGAGGAGACCCAGTACTTC.

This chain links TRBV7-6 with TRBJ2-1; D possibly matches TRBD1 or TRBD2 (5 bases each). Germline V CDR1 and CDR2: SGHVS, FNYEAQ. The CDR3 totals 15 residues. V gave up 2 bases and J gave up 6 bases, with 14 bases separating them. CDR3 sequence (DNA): TGTGCCAGCAGCTTACAAGCGATGAGGGGCAATGAGCAGTTCTTC. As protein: CASSLQAMRGNEQFF.

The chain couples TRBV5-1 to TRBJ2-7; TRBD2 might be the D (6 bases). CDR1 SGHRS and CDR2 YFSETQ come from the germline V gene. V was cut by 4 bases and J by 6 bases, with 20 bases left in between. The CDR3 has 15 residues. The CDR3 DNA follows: TGCGCCAGCAGCGAGCCGGACTACACGTCAGCCGAGCAGTACTTC. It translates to CASSEPDYTSAEQYF.

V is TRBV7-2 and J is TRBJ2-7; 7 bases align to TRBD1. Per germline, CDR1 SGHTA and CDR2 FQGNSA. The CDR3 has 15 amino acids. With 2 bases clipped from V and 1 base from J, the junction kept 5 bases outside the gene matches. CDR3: CASSLHWDSSYEQYF. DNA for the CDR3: TGTGCCAGCAGCTTACATTGGGACAGTTCCTACGAGCAGTACTTC.

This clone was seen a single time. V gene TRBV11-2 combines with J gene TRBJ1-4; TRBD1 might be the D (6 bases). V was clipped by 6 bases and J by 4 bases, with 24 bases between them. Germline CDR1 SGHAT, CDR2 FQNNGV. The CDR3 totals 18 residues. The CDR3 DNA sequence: TGTGCCAGCAGGATGGGCCGGGGGGGCCCACCGCGTAATGAAAAACTGTTTTTT. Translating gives CASRMGRGGPPRNEKLFF. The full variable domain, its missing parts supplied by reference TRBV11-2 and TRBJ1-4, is EAGVAQSPRYKIIEKRQSVAFWCNPISGHATLYWYQQILGQGPKLLIQFQNNGVVDDSQLPKDRFSAERLKGVDSTLKIQPAKLEDSAVYLCASRMGRGGPPRNEKLFFGSGTQLSVL.

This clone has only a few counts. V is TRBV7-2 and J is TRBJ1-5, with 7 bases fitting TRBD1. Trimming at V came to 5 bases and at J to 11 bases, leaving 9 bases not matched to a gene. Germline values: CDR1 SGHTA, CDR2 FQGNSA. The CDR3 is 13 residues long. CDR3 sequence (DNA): TGTGCCAGCAGCGCCCAGGGGGGGGGAACCCAGCATTTT. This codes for CASSAQGGGTQHF.

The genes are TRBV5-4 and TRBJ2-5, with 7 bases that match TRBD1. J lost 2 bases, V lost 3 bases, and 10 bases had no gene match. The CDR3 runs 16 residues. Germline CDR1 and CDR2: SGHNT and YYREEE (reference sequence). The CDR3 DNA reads TGTGCCAGCAGCTCCAACAGGGGCCATAAACAAGAGACCCAGTACTTC. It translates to CASSSNRGHKQETQYF.